Sequencing of this T cell receptor beta chain was carried out in a study of T cells in Graves' hyperthyroidism and ophthalmopathy (dated by TCRdb to the late 2010s). For context, the study as a whole: Peripheral blood samples were taken at initial diagnosis, before any treatment was given. TCR V-J signatures able to tell the groups apart were searched for in a discovery cohort of 95 or so patients, of whom more than 40 had Graves' ophthalmopathy and around 58 had stable Graves' hyperthyroidism. Prospective prediction of ophthalmopathy was tested in an independent validation cohort of 18 to 20 hyperthyroidism patients and 17 patients who later progressed to ophthalmopathy. The roughly 94 discovery patients were randomly split 7:3 into training and test sets. In addition, the study compared T-cell repertoires in thyroid tissue and in blood from about six Graves' hyperthyroidism patients. Once sampling was done, hyperthyroidism patients were given methimazole at a starting dose of 30 mg daily, whereas ophthalmopathy patients were given high-dose intravenous methylprednisolone. The paper reports TCR Vbeta CDR3 sequencing of approximately 140 peripheral blood samples: around 45 ophthalmopathy, around 80 hyperthyroidism and around 17 progressor patients. Results the study describes overall, beyond this receptor: A model built on a 13 V-J signature distinguished ophthalmopathy from stable hyperthyroidism, reaching over 85% sensitivity and 81.08% specificity in cross-validation and 80%/75% in testing. Sample size was not statistically predetermined, and investigators were not blinded to group allocation. Most expanded thyroid clonotypes (frequency above 0.001) were also detected in blood, a finding suggesting that blood repertoires may reflect thyroid immune responses. In validation, progression to ophthalmopathy was predicted by the model with 65% to 71% sensitivity and 72.22% specificity, a median of 6.5 months before onset.

TCR beta CDR3 regions were amplified from RNA transcripts. For the first round of RT-PCR on the TCR CDR3, the HTBI primer set was used together with the Qiagen OneStep RT-PCR kit. The libraries were constructed in a second round of multiplex PCR and then size-selected and purified. Sequencing of the libraries was done on an Illumina HiSeq2000 using paired-end 100 bp reads. Per the authors' processing: Raw data were processed with SOAPnuke, discarding reads with adapters, uncalled bases, mean Phred below 15, or no exact constant-primer or identifier match. COPE v1.2.5 was used to merge high-quality paired reads, and clonotypes were defined as unique nucleotide sequences. MiTCR v1.1 was used to align the clonotypes against IMGT TRBV, TRBD and TRBJ reference segments. The analysis was restricted to V-J combinations with a frequency above 0.0001, which together covered around 99% of the repertoires. The TCS score was defined as the ratio of F50 (clonal expansion) to E x V (chaos), calculated using BLOSUM62-based TCRdist between CDR3 peptides within each V-J. Welch's t-statistics and random forest reduced roughly 540 V-J features to roughly 13, which were used in a naive Bayes classifier (R e1071). The public sequencing data were trimmed at Q25 with fastp and processed into clonotypes with MiXCR by TCRdb, which kept only in-frame beta chains. Under each unique CDR3 protein, matching rows form one entry showing the most common genes and DNA. TCRdb's processing, not the study's, gives the V and J calls here. The sample records 50,000 to 55,000 distinct CDR3 sequences, under 50% of which are singletons. The top ten clones comprise approximately 9.1% of the sample.

Moderately to severely active disease, a Clinical Activity Score of at least 3, a NOSPECS grade of at least 4, and a duration under 3 months were present in ophthalmopathy patients. Exclusion was applied to patients with uncontrolled infections, other autoimmune diseases, pregnancy or lactation. Diagnoses were established on the basis of clinical symptoms, serum thyroxine and TRAb, thyroid ultrasound, and orbital computed tomography. PBMCs were isolated from 7.5 to 10 ml of fresh peripheral blood by Ficoll-Paque density gradient centrifugation. Total RNA was extracted with Trizol reagent, and quality was checked on an Agilent 2100 Bioanalyzer. Points on this clonotype: Its antigen specificity is not known. Qualities for individual bases were not recorded, and no much larger clone is one base off.

The cysteine opens and the phenylalanine closes a CDR3 of 12 amino acids. The only DNA kept is the CDR3, 36 bases in frame from the first base. V lost 7 bases and J lost 4 bases; the stretch between them is 7 bases long. Reading the germline V gene (reference sequence) gives CDR1 LNHDA and CDR2 SQIVND. Sequencing input: blood. The sequence is built from TRBV19 and TRBJ2-2; no D gene is confidently identified. This clonotype was sampled from a woman aged 50 to 60 with Graves' ophthalmopathy. This receptor has the CDR3 CASTYSTGELFF. The DNA is TGTGCCAGTACTTACAGCACCGGGGAGCTGTTTTTT.